This T cell receptor beta chain comes out of a study of blood T cell repertoires in COVID-19. Overall study context: Whether acute or convalescent, the COVID-19 samples came from the United States, Italy and Spain. Sources were T cells, B-cell-depleted T cells, or PBMCs; the material itself was cDNA or gDNA.

CDR3 size: 14 residues. V was pared by 5 bases and J by 5 bases, with 8 bases of the junction left unmatched. Looked up from germline, CDR1 is SEHNR and CDR2 is FQNEAQ (reference sequence). In the original analysis: Cell counts per sample came from amplifying reference gene primers. Assay: immunoSEQ multiplex PCR; the TCRdb copy retains only in-frame clones and omits some. V and J calls and clone size are as listed in that table; D and trimming were resolved from the DNA. Here the sample spans more than 95,000 clones, 85% being singletons. This clone was seen more than once but under ten times. The chain joins TRBV7-9 to TRBJ2-5, with 7 bases matching TRBD1. The TCR comes from a man aged 45-65 years with acute or convalescent COVID-19. The material sequenced was peripheral blood. CDR3: CASSADRVWETQYF. The CDR3 DNA sequence: TGTGCCAGCAGCGCCGACAGGGTGTGGGAGACCCAGTACTTC.